The 6 T cell receptor beta chains in this list originate from one sample, sequenced in a study of Ad26.COV2.S vaccination and SARS-CoV-2 variants. Treatment given: roughly 19 received Ad26.COV2.S at low or high dose, single or two shots; several received placebo; per-sample allocation not given. Collection of the samples took place on day 63 after the first injection of vaccine or placebo. Assay used: immunoSEQ multiplex PCR; TCRdb lists only in-frame clones, some missing. The sample lists 350,000 to 500,000 clones, around nine tenths occurring once. The source material was peripheral blood, sampled in a trial of Ad26.COV2.S vaccine versus placebo. The receptors come from a person between 18 and 65 years old who received the Ad26.COV2.S COVID-19 vaccine or a placebo.

V usage is TRBV7-2 and J usage is TRBJ1-5; the D gene is possibly TRBD1 (5 bases). Germline V gene sequence: CDR1 SGHTA, CDR2 FQGNSA. The V gene lost 4 bases and the J gene lost 2 bases, with 15 bases spanning the gap. The CDR3 runs 16 residues. CDR3 loop: CASSSSSQAGNQPQHF. The CDR3 coding sequence is TGTGCCAGCAGCTCCTCATCACAGGCTGGCAATCAGCCCCAGCATTTT.

V usage is TRBV24-1 and J usage is TRBJ2-2; D assignment may be TRBD1 or TRBD2 (6 bases each). The CDR3 is 14 amino acids. Germline V gene sequence: CDR1 KGHDR, CDR2 SFDVKD. The V gene lost 6 bases and the J gene lost 7 bases, with 14 bases spanning the gap. CDR3 amino acids: CATSREGGSGELFF. The CDR3 region has the DNA TGTGCCACCAGTCGCGAAGGGGGGAGCGGGGAGCTGTTTTTT.

The chain couples TRBV6-5 to TRBJ2-3, with D perhaps matching TRBD2 (7 bases). The CDR3 has 15 residues. In germline, CDR1 is MNHEY, CDR2 SVGAGI. Trimming removed 7 bases from V and 8 bases from J, with 22 bases in between. Here the CDR3 DNA reads TGTGCCAGCACTCCAGTGAGCCGGAGGGGGGGTACGCAGTATTTT. Protein: CASTPVSRRGGTQYF.

The chain links TRBV6-5 to TRBJ2-1, with a tentative D call TRBD1 (5 bases). CDR1 and CDR2 from the germline V gene are MNHEY and SVGAGI. The CDR3 loop spans 12 amino acids. Trimming cost V 6 bases and J 7 bases, with 10 bases left between them. CDR3 sequence: CASRGLRNEQFF. CDR3 sequence (DNA): TGTGCCAGCAGGGGGCTACGGAATGAGCAGTTCTTC.

The J gene is TRBJ2-3, the V gene TRBV7-2; 9 positions agree with TRBD2. The CDR3 consists of 15 residues. Unmatched junction bases numbered 4, after V lost 5 bases and J lost 1 base. CDR1 is SGHTA, CDR2 FQGNSA, per germline. CDR3 in amino acids: CASSPRTSGTDTQYF. The CDR3 bases are TGTGCCAGCAGCCCAAGGACTAGCGGCACAGATACGCAGTATTTT.

The chain uses TRBV10-3 and TRBJ1-2; D remains unclear. The CDR3 consists of 13 residues. The V and J ends lost 2 bases and 1 base respectively, with 5 bases between them. The germline V gene encodes CDR1 ENHRY and CDR2 SYGVKD. Here the CDR3 DNA reads TGTGCCATCAGTGAGGGGGTTAACTATGGCTACACCTTC. Residues: CAISEGVNYGYTF.